This passage covers 20 T cell receptor beta chains from one sample sequenced in a study of CD8+ T cells in alopecia areata. Treatment: oral pan-JAK inhibitor, 5-10 mg twice daily. cDNA serving as the sequencing template came from extracted, reverse transcribed RNA. Data came from immunoSEQ multiplex PCR; TCRdb stores just in-frame clones and leaves some out. The repertoire consists of about 140,000 clones, with roughly 82% occurring once and the leading ten covering 20% to 30%. The specimen comprised CD8+ T cells sorted from blood, sampled at week 4, from a patient treated with tofacitinib. These receptors originate from a human donor with alopecia areata.

This chain connects TRBV28 to TRBJ2-5; TRBD1 might be the D (6 bases). The germline V and J ends were trimmed by 10 bases and 2 bases, with 20 bases remaining between them. This CDR3 has 15 residues. CDR1 MDHEN and CDR2 SYDVKM come from the germline V gene. The CDR3 spells CATEEQGGGQETQYF. The DNA for the CDR3 is TGTGCCACAGAAGAACAGGGTGGTGGTCAAGAGACCCAGTACTTC.

This clone was seen only a few times. The chain uses TRBV4-3 and TRBJ2-5, with D possibly TRBD2 on 5 matching bases. The CDR3 consists of 13 residues. Trimming removed 0 bases at V and 4 bases at J, with 6 bases between. In germline, CDR1 is LGHNA, CDR2 YSLEER. This CDR3 is CASSQDRGETQYF. The CDR3 coding sequence is TGCGCCAGCAGCCAAGACCGGGGAGAGACCCAGTACTTC.

This chain joins TRBV27 and TRBJ2-3, with 7 bases that match TRBD2. Germline CDR1 is MNHEY and CDR2 is SMNVEV (reference sequence). This CDR3 is 16 amino acids long. J lost 0 bases, V lost 0 bases, and 3 bases had no gene match. The CDR3 reads CASSLSTGLSTDTQYF. CDR3 sequence (DNA): TGTGCCAGCAGTTTATCGACGGGACTAAGCACAGATACGCAGTATTTT.

The CDR3 DNA reads as TGCAGCGTTTGGGTTACTGGCTCCTACAATGAGCAGTTCTTC. Translated, it gives CSVWVTGSYNEQFF. V is TRBV29-1 and J is TRBJ2-1; no definite D call. The CDR3 length is 14 residues. V lost 5 bases and J lost 0, with 11 bases in between. Germline V gene data show CDR1 as SQVTM and CDR2 as ANQGSEA.

The chain couples TRBV6-5 to TRBJ2-1, with D uncertain. V was clipped by 5 bases and J by 4 bases, with 15 bases between them. Looked up from germline, CDR1 is MNHEY and CDR2 is SVGAGI. The CDR3 is made up of 15 amino acids. For the CDR3, the DNA is TGTGCCAGCAGTCCCCAGAGGACGGATTACAATGAGCAGTTCTTC. Its protein is CASSPQRTDYNEQFF.

This clone was detected only a few times. Here the CDR3 DNA reads TGTGCCAGCGGACAGGGGAGCTCCTACGAGCAGTACTTC. This translates into CASGQGSSYEQYF. This rearrangement joins TRBV2 to TRBJ2-7, with 9 bases aligning to TRBD1. There are 13 residues in the CDR3. Germline CDR1 is SNHLY and CDR2 is FYNNEI. The trim removed 8 bases at V and 0 bases at J, leaving 2 bases unmatched.

This chain links TRBV27 with TRBJ2-1; D not resolved. Trimming took 0 bases from V and 6 from J, leaving 6 bases between them. There are 13 residues in the CDR3. CDR1 and CDR2 from the germline V gene are MNHEY and SMNVEV (reference sequence). The DNA for the CDR3 is TGTGCCAGCAGTTTATCGTCCCCCAATGAGCAGTTCTTC. Amino acid sequence: CASSLSSPNEQFF.

J is TRBJ2-2 and V is TRBV19, with no clear D. The CDR3 runs 12 residues. V dropped 11 bases and J dropped 3 bases, with 10 bases sitting between them. The germline gives CDR1 LNHDA, CDR2 SQIVND (reference sequence). This CDR3 reads CAGKGYTGELFF. The DNA for the CDR3 is TGTGCCGGGAAGGGTTACACCGGGGAGCTGTTTTTT.

The chain links TRBV13 to TRBJ2-7; D tentatively fits TRBD1 or TRBD2 (5 bases each). The CDR3 has 15 amino acids. Trimming pared 5 bases from V and 4 bases from J, leaving 18 bases between. The germline CDR1 and CDR2 sequences are PRHDT and FYEKMQ (reference sequence). The CDR3 protein is CASSPSGRGAYEQYF. The CDR3 region has the DNA TGTGCCAGCAGCCCTTCGGGCAGAGGGGCTTACGAGCAGTACTTC.

This clone was seen a handful of times. The V gene is TRBV27, the J gene TRBJ1-6; a possible D gene is TRBD1 (6 bases). CDR1 and CDR2 (germline): MNHEY, SMNVEV (reference sequence). The ends were cut back, 0 bases at V and 10 bases at J, with 13 bases in the middle. This CDR3 comprises 15 residues. The CDR3 reads CASSLSQGAGSPLHF. CDR3 coding DNA: TGTGCCAGCAGTTTATCACAGGGAGCAGGGTCACCCCTCCACTTT.

The CDR3 region has the DNA TGTGCCAGCAGCCCGGGCACAATCTACAATGAGCAGTTCTTC. Residues: CASSPGTIYNEQFF. V usage is TRBV7-6 and J usage is TRBJ2-1, with D uncertain. V shed 5 bases and J shed 3 bases, with 11 bases lying between them. This CDR3 has 14 amino acids. Germline V gene data show CDR1 as SGHVS and CDR2 as FNYEAQ.

The chain employs TRBV10-3 and TRBJ1-2; 8 bases match TRBD1. With V trimmed by 7 bases and J by 5 bases, 6 bases remained unmatched. The CDR3 length is 13 residues. Germline CDR1 reads ENHRY; CDR2 reads SYGVKD. The CDR3 is CAITEDREYGYTF. CDR3 sequence (DNA): TGTGCCATCACCGAGGACAGGGAATATGGCTACACCTTC.

The V and J genes are TRBV2 and TRBJ1-1; a possible D gene is TRBD1 (5 bases). Per germline, CDR1 SNHLY and CDR2 FYNNEI. Trimming took 3 bases from V and 3 from J, leaving 5 bases between them. This CDR3 is built from 12 residues. The CDR3 protein is CASSEGDTEAFF. The DNA for the CDR3 is TGTGCCAGCAGTGAGGGGGACACTGAAGCTTTCTTT. Looking up the rest from reference TRBV2 and TRBJ1-1 gives the full variable domain: EPEVTQTPSHQVTQMGQEVILRCVPISNHLYFYWYRQILGQKVEFLVSFYNNEISEKSEIFDDQFSVERPDGSNFTLKIRSTKLEDSAMYFCASSEGDTEAFFGQGTRLTVV.

V is TRBV29-1 and J is TRBJ1-2; TRBD1 matches at 10 bases. Germline assignment: CDR1 SQVTM and CDR2 ANQGSEA. CDR3 length: 19 amino acids. V lost 1 base, J lost 0 bases, and 14 bases stayed unmatched. The CDR3 loop is CSVEGWLGGQGSSNYGYTF. CDR3 DNA sequence: TGCAGCGTTGAAGGGTGGCTGGGGGGACAGGGGAGTTCTAACTATGGCTACACCTTC.

CDR3 sequence: CASSSTGGQADTQYF. CDR3 DNA sequence: TGTGCCAGCAGTTCCACCGGGGGACAGGCAGATACGCAGTATTTT. This chain links TRBV27 with TRBJ2-3, with 8 bases lining up with TRBD1. From germline, CDR1 is MNHEY and CDR2 SMNVEV (reference sequence). This CDR3 contains 15 residues. Trimming took 4 bases from V and 4 from J; bases not matched to a gene: 7.

The rearrangement links TRBV4-1 to TRBJ2-5; the D gene is possibly TRBD1 (6 bases). The ends were cut back, 6 bases at V and 2 bases at J, with 13 bases in the middle. Looked up from germline, CDR1 is MGHRA and CDR2 is YSYEKL. The CDR3 spans 14 residues. CDR3 coding DNA: TGCGCCAGCAGTCCCGGACAGATGCAAGAGACCCAGTACTTC. Protein sequence: CASSPGQMQETQYF.

V and J are TRBV29-1 and TRBJ2-1, with D possibly being TRBD2 (6 bases). The CDR3 extends over 16 amino acids. Trimming pared 1 base from V and 3 bases from J, leaving 16 bases between. CDR1 is SQVTM and CDR2 is ANQGSEA in the germline V gene. The CDR3 DNA reads TGCAGCGTTGAAGGGGATGGGGGGATTCGCTACAATGAGCAGTTCTTC. Amino acids: CSVEGDGGIRYNEQFF.

The gene calls are TRBV7-9 and TRBJ2-1; 12 bases align to TRBD2. V lost 9 bases, J lost 4 bases, and 1 base stayed unmatched. This CDR3 region has 13 residues. Per germline, CDR1 SEHNR and CDR2 FQNEAQ (reference sequence). The CDR3 DNA is TGTGCCAGTGGGACTAGCGGGTACAATGAGCAGTTCTTC. This encodes CASGTSGYNEQFF.

This chain uses TRBV11-2 with TRBJ2-5; 9 bases are a match to TRBD2. The CDR3 extends over 14 amino acids. Germline V gene lookup returns CDR1 SGHAT and CDR2 FQNNGV. The V gene end was trimmed by 5 bases and the J gene end by 3 bases; junction bases not matched to a gene: 4. CDR3 nucleotide sequence: TGTGCCAGCAGCCCCCGGACTAGCGAAGAGACCCAGTACTTC. This codes for CASSPRTSEETQYF.

The genes are TRBV7-9 and TRBJ1-1; D unclear. CDR1 and CDR2 from the germline V gene are SEHNR and FQNEAQ (reference sequence). The CDR3 totals 14 residues. Trimming removed 1 base from V and 1 base from J, with 7 bases in between. The CDR3 nucleotides are TGTGCCAGCAGCTTAGTCGAAACGAACACTGAAGCTTTCTTT. Translation: CASSLVETNTEAFF.